This T cell receptor beta chain is drawn from a study of breast tumors, draining lymph nodes, adjacent tissues. Study results and caveats: Data only fit, rather than demonstrated, lymph node origin of most tumor T cells. Luminal-like breast cancer showed significantly higher tumor–nontumor repertoire similarity than basal-like.

Axillary draining lymph nodes of breast cancer patients supplied the node samples. Germline CDR1 reads SNHLY; CDR2 reads FYNNEI. Between the trimmed V and J ends, which lost 6 bases and 4 bases, there was a span of 9 bases. The length of the CDR3 is 12 residues. This clonotype was counted at least ten times. What it recognizes is unknown. A single record per CDR3 protein comes from TCRdb applying MiXCR to the multiplex PCR reads. This table holds approximately 210,000 distinct CDR3 sequences, around 32% found once. The chain uses TRBV2 and TRBJ1-2; a weak D match, TRBD1 (5 bases). The clonotype was recovered from a female donor with breast cancer. Some clones in this sample may be carry-over from other donors' samples. Sequencing was performed on axillary lymph node tissue. The CDR3 protein is CASRGLFYGYTF. As DNA, the CDR3 is TGTGCCAGCAGGGGACTCTTCTATGGCTACACCTTC.